The rows below give T cell receptor beta chains drawn from one sample of a study of tumor-infiltrating lymphocytes in oesophageal squamous cell carcinoma. TCRdb independently ran MiXCR on the PCR reads; one entry per CDR3 protein. The sample records around 26,000 distinct CDR3 sequences, around 40% being singletons. Sequencing input: esophageal tumor tissue. Every receptor here comes from a male donor with esophageal squamous cell carcinoma. Each CDR3 is given without its conserved first and last residue. Each record gives: clone size, V gene, J gene, CDR3 length, CDR3 protein. Clone size is given for some rows only: seen once, a few or many times, or a class if the clone is expanded.

abundance: -; v_gene: TRBV5-1; j_gene: TRBJ1-4; len: 12; CDR3aa: ASSPGGRGEKLF
abundance: -; v_gene: TRBV5-1; j_gene: TRBJ2-3; len: 12; CDR3aa: ASSLGSGTDTQY
abundance: few; v_gene: TRBV7-6; j_gene: TRBJ2-7; len: 11; CDR3aa: ASSLNVAYEQY
abundance: once; v_gene: TRBV12-3/TRBV12-4; j_gene: TRBJ2-1; len: 16; CDR3aa: ASRNPERDRVSRAVLR
abundance: -; v_gene: TRBV7-2; j_gene: TRBJ1-1; len: 10; CDR3aa: ASSFAGGVAF
abundance: few; v_gene: TRBV7-9; j_gene: TRBJ1-1; len: 11; CDR3aa: ASTIQEFTEAF
abundance: many; v_gene: TRBV28; j_gene: TRBJ1-1; len: 10; CDR3aa: ASRVGGSEAF
abundance: -; v_gene: TRBV7-2; j_gene: TRBJ2-3; len: 13; CDR3aa: ASSARPLRTDTQY
abundance: -; v_gene: TRBV24-1; j_gene: TRBJ2-1; len: 17; CDR3aa: ATSDPRETGTSAFNEQF
abundance: few; v_gene: TRBV7-3; j_gene: TRBJ2-5; len: 14; CDR3aa: ASSSTGRAFQETQY
abundance: -; v_gene: TRBV7-4; j_gene: TRBJ1-2; len: 13; CDR3aa: ASSLLGGPSYGYT
abundance: -; v_gene: TRBV6-2/TRBV6-3; j_gene: -; len: 11; CDR3aa: ASSATGSGEQY
abundance: many; v_gene: TRBV12-3/TRBV12-4; j_gene: TRBJ2-2; len: 14; CDR3aa: ASRPYRVEVTGELF
abundance: -; v_gene: TRBV6-1; j_gene: -; len: 11; CDR3aa: ASSQPLQETQY
abundance: medium-sized; v_gene: TRBV6-1; j_gene: TRBJ2-5; len: 11; CDR3aa: ASAATFQETQY
abundance: once; v_gene: TRBV6-6; j_gene: TRBJ2-4; len: 11; CDR3aa: ASSYSGYNEQY
abundance: -; v_gene: TRBV7-2; j_gene: -; len: 14; CDR3aa: ASSRKGPNSYNEQY
abundance: many; v_gene: TRBV28; j_gene: TRBJ2-1; len: 12; CDR3aa: ASLRDSSYNEQF
abundance: -; v_gene: TRBV11-2; j_gene: TRBJ1-5; len: 13; CDR3aa: ASSLVAGSGQPQH
abundance: many; v_gene: TRBV5-4; j_gene: TRBJ2-7; len: 12; CDR3aa: ASSLEGRSYEQY